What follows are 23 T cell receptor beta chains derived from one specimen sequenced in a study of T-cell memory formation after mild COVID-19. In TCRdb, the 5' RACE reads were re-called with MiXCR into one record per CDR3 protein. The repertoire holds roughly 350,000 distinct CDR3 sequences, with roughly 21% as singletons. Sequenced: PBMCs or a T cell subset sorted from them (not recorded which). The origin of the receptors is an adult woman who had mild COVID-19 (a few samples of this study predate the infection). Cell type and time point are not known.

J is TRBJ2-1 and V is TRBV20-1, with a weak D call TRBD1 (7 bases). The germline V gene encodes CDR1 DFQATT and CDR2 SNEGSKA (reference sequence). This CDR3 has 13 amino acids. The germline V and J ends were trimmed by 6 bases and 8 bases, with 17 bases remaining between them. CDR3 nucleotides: TGCAGTGCCCGATGGAGGGGGCCACATGAGCAGTTCTTC. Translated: CSARWRGPHEQFF.

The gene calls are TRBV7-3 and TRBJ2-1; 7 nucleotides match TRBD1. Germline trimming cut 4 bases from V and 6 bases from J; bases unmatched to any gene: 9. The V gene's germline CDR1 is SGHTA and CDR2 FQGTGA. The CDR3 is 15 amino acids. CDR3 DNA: TGTGCCAGCAGCTATGACAGGGCCTCCAGCAATGAGCAGTTCTTC. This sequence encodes CASSYDRASSNEQFF.

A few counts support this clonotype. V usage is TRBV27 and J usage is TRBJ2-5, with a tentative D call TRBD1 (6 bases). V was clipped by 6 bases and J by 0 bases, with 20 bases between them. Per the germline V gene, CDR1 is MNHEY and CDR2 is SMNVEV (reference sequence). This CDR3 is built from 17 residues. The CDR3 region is CASSLWGQAPNQETQYF. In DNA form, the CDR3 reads TGTGCCAGCAGCCTATGGGGGCAGGCGCCGAACCAAGAGACCCAGTACTTC.

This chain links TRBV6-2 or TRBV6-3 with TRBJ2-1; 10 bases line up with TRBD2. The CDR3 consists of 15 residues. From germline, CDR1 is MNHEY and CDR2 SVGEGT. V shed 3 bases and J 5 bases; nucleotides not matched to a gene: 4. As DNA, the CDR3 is TGTGCCAGCAGTTATCGGCTAGCGGGAGACAATGAGCAGTTCTTC. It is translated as CASSYRLAGDNEQFF.

CDR3 bases: TGCAGTGCTAGAGATCACCGGGGGGGTCCCGGGGAGCTGTTTTTT. Amino acid sequence: CSARDHRGGPGELFF. The rearrangement joins TRBV20-1 to TRBJ2-2, with TRBD2 matching over 8 bases. Germline CDR1 and CDR2: DFQATT and SNEGSKA (reference sequence). CDR3 length: 15 residues. V was pared by 0 bases and J by 6 bases, with 6 bases of the junction left unmatched.

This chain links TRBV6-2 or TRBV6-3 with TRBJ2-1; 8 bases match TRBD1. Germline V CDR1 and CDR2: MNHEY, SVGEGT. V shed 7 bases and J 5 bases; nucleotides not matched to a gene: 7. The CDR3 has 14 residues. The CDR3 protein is CASISDRGDNEQFF. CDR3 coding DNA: TGTGCCAGCATTTCTGACAGGGGCGACAATGAGCAGTTCTTC.

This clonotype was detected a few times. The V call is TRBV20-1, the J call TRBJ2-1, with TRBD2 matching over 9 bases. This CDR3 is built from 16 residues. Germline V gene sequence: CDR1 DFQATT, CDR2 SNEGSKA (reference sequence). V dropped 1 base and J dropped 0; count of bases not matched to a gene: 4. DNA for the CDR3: TGCAGTGCTAGAGGCGTAGCGGGGGTCTCCTACAATGAGCAGTTCTTC. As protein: CSARGVAGVSYNEQFF.

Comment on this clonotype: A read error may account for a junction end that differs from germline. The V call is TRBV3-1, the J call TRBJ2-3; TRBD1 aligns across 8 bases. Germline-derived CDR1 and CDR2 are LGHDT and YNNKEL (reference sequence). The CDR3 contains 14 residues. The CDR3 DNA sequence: TGTGCCAGCAGCCAAGAAAGGGGGACAGGTACGCAGTATTTT. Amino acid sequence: CASSQERGTGTQYF.

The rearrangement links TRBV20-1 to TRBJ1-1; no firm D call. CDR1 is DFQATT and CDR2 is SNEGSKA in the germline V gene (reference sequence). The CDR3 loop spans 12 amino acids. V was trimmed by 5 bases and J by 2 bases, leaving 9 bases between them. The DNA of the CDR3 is TGCAGTGCTTCCGGACCTAACACTGAAGCTTTCTTT. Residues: CSASGPNTEAFF.

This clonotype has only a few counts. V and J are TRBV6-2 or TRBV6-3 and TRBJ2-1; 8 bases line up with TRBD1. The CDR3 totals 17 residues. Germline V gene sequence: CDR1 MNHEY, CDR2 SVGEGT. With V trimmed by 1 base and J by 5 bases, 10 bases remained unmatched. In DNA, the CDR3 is TGTGCCAGCAGTTACTATCTGGCAGGGGGCGCCCACAATGAGCAGTTCTTC. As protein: CASSYYLAGGAHNEQFF.

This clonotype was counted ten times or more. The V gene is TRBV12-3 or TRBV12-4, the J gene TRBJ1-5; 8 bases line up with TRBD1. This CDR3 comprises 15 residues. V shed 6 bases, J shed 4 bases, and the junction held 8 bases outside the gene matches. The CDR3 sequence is CASSLAGQGNQPQHF. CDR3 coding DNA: TGTGCCAGCAGCTTGGCCGGACAGGGTAATCAGCCCCAGCATTTT.

The CDR3 is CASSFQEHIEAFF. Here the CDR3 DNA reads TGTGCCAGCAGTTTCCAAGAACACATTGAAGCTTTCTTT. The J gene is TRBJ1-1, the V gene TRBV12-3 or TRBV12-4, with no clear D. The CDR3 runs to 13 residues. With 3 bases removed from V and 7 bases from J, the gap between germline ends came to 12 bases.

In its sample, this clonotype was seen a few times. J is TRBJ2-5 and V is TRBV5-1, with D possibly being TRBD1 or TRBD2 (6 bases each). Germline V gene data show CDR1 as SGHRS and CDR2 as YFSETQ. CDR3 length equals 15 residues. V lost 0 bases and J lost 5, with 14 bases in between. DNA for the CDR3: TGCGCCAGCAGCTTGGCCTCGGGGGCCGGGGAGACCCAGTACTTC. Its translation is CASSLASGAGETQYF.

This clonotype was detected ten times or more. In DNA, the CDR3 is TGTGCCAGCAGCTTGGGACAGGGGATTATTCAGTACTTC. This encodes CASSLGQGIIQYF. This chain joins TRBV5-6 and TRBJ2-4, with 8 nucleotides matching TRBD1. There are 13 residues in the CDR3. Germline trimming cut 0 bases from V and 10 bases from J; bases unmatched to any gene: 3. Germline-derived CDR1 and CDR2 are SGHDT and YYEEEE.

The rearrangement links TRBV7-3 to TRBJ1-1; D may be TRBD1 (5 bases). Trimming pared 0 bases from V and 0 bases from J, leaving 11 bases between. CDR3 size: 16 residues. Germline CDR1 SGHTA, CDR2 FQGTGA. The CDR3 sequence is CASSLTGGRMNTEAFF. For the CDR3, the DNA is TGTGCCAGCAGCTTAACGGGGGGTCGGATGAACACTGAAGCTTTCTTT.

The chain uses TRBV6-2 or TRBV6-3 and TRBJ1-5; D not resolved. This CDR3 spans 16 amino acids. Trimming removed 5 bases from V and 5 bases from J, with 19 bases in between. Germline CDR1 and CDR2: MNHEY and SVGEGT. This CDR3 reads CASSPLLSPRDQPQHF. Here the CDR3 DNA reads TGTGCCAGCAGTCCACTTTTAAGCCCTCGGGATCAGCCCCAGCATTTT.

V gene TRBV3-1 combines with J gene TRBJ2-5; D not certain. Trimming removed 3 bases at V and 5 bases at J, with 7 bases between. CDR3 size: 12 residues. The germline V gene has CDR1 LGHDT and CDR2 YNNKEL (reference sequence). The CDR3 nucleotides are TGTGCCAGCAGCCAGAGAGCGGAGACCCAGTACTTC. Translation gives CASSQRAETQYF.

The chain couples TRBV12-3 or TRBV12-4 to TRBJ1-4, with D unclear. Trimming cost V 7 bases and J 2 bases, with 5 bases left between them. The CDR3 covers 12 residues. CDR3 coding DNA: TGTGCCAGCACCTTCACTAATGAAAAACTGTTTTTT. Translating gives CASTFTNEKLFF.

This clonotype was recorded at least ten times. This chain's CDR3 is CASSLVGAQETQYF. The CDR3 nucleotides are TGTGCCAGCAGCTTGGTGGGGGCACAAGAGACCCAGTACTTC. V is TRBV5-6 and J is TRBJ2-5, with D possibly being TRBD1 (6 bases). There are 14 residues in the CDR3. Germline CDR1 SGHDT, CDR2 YYEEEE. The ends were cut back, 0 bases at V and 2 bases at J, with 8 bases in the middle.

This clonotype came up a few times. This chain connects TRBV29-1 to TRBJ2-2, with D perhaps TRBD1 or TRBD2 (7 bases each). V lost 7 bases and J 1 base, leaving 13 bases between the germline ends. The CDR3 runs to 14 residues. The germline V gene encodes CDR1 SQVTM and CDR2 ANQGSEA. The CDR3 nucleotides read TGCAGCGCCCAGGGGGGGATGAACACCGGGGAGCTGTTTTTT. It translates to CSAQGGMNTGELFF.

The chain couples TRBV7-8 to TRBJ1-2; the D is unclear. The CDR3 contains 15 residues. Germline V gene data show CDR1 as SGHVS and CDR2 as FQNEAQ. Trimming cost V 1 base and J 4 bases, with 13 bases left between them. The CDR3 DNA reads TGTGCCAGCAGCTTAGGCCATGGCGGAATCTATGGCTACACCTTC. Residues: CASSLGHGGIYGYTF.

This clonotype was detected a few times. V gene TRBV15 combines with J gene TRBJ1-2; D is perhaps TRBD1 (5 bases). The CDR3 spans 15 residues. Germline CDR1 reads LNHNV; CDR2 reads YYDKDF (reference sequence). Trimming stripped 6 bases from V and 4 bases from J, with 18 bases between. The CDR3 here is CATSLWGQDLYGYTF. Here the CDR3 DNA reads TGTGCCACCAGTCTGTGGGGCCAGGACCTCTATGGCTACACCTTC.

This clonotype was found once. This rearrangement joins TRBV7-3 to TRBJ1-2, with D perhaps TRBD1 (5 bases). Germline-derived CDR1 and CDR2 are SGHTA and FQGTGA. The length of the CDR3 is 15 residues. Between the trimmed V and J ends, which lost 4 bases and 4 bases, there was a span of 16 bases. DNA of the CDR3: TGTGCCAGCAGCTCCCTCGGGGTGGGGGGCTATGGCTACACCTTC. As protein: CASSSLGVGGYGYTF.